The 24 T cell receptor beta chains in this list originate from one sample, sequenced in a study of T cells after yellow fever vaccination. MiXCR, run by TCRdb on the 5' RACE reads, gives a single entry per CDR3 protein. The repertoire holds some 350,000 distinct CDR3 sequences, with approximately 4% as singletons. The sample in question was PBMCs, obtained 5 days after the yellow fever booster vaccination. These receptors were taken from a young man who received the YFV17D yellow fever vaccine.

This chain joins TRBV27 and TRBJ2-2; D is undetermined. Germline values: CDR1 MNHEY, CDR2 SMNVEV (reference sequence). V lost 4 bases and J 3 bases, leaving 9 bases between the germline ends. The CDR3 totals 14 residues. The CDR3 is CASSYTGDTGELFF. The CDR3 region has the DNA TGTGCCAGCAGTTATACGGGCGACACCGGGGAGCTGTTTTTT.

The V and J genes are TRBV20-1 and TRBJ1-5, with D perhaps TRBD1 (6 bases). Germline V CDR1 and CDR2: DFQATT, SNEGSKA (reference sequence). Trimming shortened V by 4 bases and J by 4 bases, and 11 bases separated the two germline ends. The CDR3 extends over 13 amino acids. CDR3 amino acids: CSAKSQGNQPQHF. In DNA form, the CDR3 reads TGCAGTGCTAAGAGCCAGGGGAATCAGCCCCAGCATTTT.

The sample holds a few counts of this clonotype. The V call is TRBV18, the J call TRBJ1-2, with TRBD1 as a possible D gene (5 bases). Germline CDR1 and CDR2: KGHSH and LQKENI. The CDR3 has 16 amino acids. Trimming removed 2 bases from V and 8 bases from J, with 21 bases in between. The CDR3 spells CASSPRGHSTLGGYTF. CDR3 in DNA: TGTGCCAGCTCACCAAGAGGACACTCTACCTTAGGGGGCTACACCTTC.

This clonotype has ten or more counts. The chain carries TRBV7-9 and TRBJ2-1; possible D gene TRBD1, 5 bases. CDR1 SEHNR and CDR2 FQNEAQ come from the germline V gene (reference sequence). Trimming pared 7 bases from V and 10 bases from J, leaving 14 bases between. This CDR3 region has 12 residues. CDR3 in amino acids: CASTARVPEQFF. CDR3 DNA sequence: TGTGCCAGCACCGCCAGGGTGCCCGAGCAGTTCTTC.

This rearrangement joins TRBV20-1 to TRBJ2-1, with TRBD2 identical over 9 bases. The CDR3 has 16 amino acids. Trimming took 0 bases from V and 6 from J; bases not matched to a gene: 9. Per the germline V gene, CDR1 is DFQATT and CDR2 is SNEGSKA (reference sequence). CDR3 coding DNA: TGCAGTGCTAGAGATCTAGGCGGGGGGGCGTTCAATGAGCAGTTCTTC. Translated: CSARDLGGGAFNEQFF.

This clonotype showed up many times. The V call is TRBV20-1, the J call TRBJ1-5; D uncertain. The ends were cut back, 5 bases at V and 3 bases at J, with 11 bases in the middle. Germline values: CDR1 DFQATT, CDR2 SNEGSKA (reference sequence). This CDR3 is built from 13 residues. CDR3 nucleotides: TGCAGTGCTGTAGCCAGCCTCAATCAGCCCCAGCATTTT. This sequence encodes CSAVASLNQPQHF.

This clonotype was counted only a few times. J is TRBJ2-7 and V is TRBV12-3 or TRBV12-4; 7 positions match TRBD1. The CDR3 is 14 residues long. Trimming at V came to 2 bases and at J to 6 bases, leaving 7 bases not matched to a gene. In nucleotides, the CDR3 is TGTGCCAGCAGTTTAAGGCAGGGGGTAGTCGAGCAGTACTTC. Translating gives CASSLRQGVVEQYF.

This clonotype was recorded a few times. DNA of the CDR3: TGCGCCGCAGCATGGGCGGGGGCAGAGGAGACCCAGTACTTC. Its protein product is CAAAWAGAEETQYF. The V and J genes are TRBV10-2 and TRBJ2-5; D might be TRBD2 (7 bases). V was pared by 11 bases and J by 5 bases, with 21 bases between. The germline gives CDR1 WSHSY, CDR2 SAAADI. The CDR3 consists of 14 residues.

This clonotype was observed a handful of times. The rearrangement joins TRBV7-8 to TRBJ2-3; 10 bases map to TRBD2. This CDR3 spans 17 amino acids. Germline CDR1 reads SGHVS; CDR2 reads FQNEAQ. V shed 1 base and J 2 bases; nucleotides not matched to a gene: 6. CDR3 sequence reads: CASSLGGSGGLTDTQYF. CDR3 nucleotide sequence: TGTGCCAGCAGCTTAGGTGGTAGCGGGGGGCTCACAGATACGCAGTATTTT.

The CDR3 spells CASSQGTGDMNTEAFF. CDR3 in DNA: TGCGCCAGCAGCCAAGGGACAGGCGATATGAACACTGAAGCTTTCTTT. The gene calls are TRBV4-3 and TRBJ1-1, with 7 bases matching TRBD1. Looked up from germline, CDR1 is LGHNA and CDR2 is YSLEER. V dropped 1 base and J dropped 0; count of bases not matched to a gene: 5. The CDR3 is 16 amino acids.

This chain joins TRBV18 and TRBJ1-1; D may be TRBD1 (5 bases). Trimming removed 1 base at V and 11 bases at J, with 11 bases between. Germline CDR1 KGHSH, CDR2 LQKENI. CDR3 length: 12 residues. The DNA of the CDR3 is TGTGCCAGCTCACCACGGGCAGGGCGGGCTTTCTTT. It specifies CASSPRAGRAFF. The entire variable domain, with the rest obtained from reference TRBV18 and TRBJ1-1, is as follows: NAGVMQNPRHLVRRRGQEARLRCSPMKGHSHVYWYRQLPEEGLKFMVYLQKENIIDESGMPKERFSAEFPKEGPSILRIQQVVRGDSAAYFCASSPRAGRAFFGQGTRLTVV.

This clonotype was observed many times. The chain joins TRBV6-2 or TRBV6-3 to TRBJ1-5; D not certain. Per germline, CDR1 MNHEY and CDR2 SVGEGT. The CDR3 is 13 amino acids. Trimming cost V 6 bases and J 4 bases, with 10 bases left between them. The chain's CDR3 is CASRIDSNQPQHF. The CDR3 DNA is TGTGCCAGCAGAATCGACTCAAATCAGCCCCAGCATTTT.

Only a few counts were recorded for this clonotype. The chain joins TRBV6-2 or TRBV6-3 to TRBJ2-7; 7 bases are shared with TRBD1. The V and J ends lost 10 bases and 1 base, in that order; junction bases with no gene match: 13. The CDR3 runs to 15 residues. Germline CDR1 MNHEY, CDR2 SVGEGT. CDR3 bases: TGTGCCATAAAATCGGGGAGACAGGGATCCTACGAGCAGTACTTC. Amino acids: CAIKSGRQGSYEQYF.

This clonotype occurred many times. The rearrangement uses TRBV20-1 and TRBJ1-2; D is undetermined. The V end was cut by 6 bases, the J end by 6 bases, with 11 bases between. The germline V gene encodes CDR1 DFQATT and CDR2 SNEGSKA (reference sequence). The CDR3 consists of 11 residues. Written as DNA, the CDR3 is TGCAGTGCCCTAGGGTTTAATGGCTACACCTTC. Translated, it gives CSALGFNGYTF.

The J gene is TRBJ2-7, the V gene TRBV6-5; D is unclear. Deletions cut 5 bases from V and 6 bases from J, with 17 bases between. CDR1 and CDR2 (germline): MNHEY, SVGAGI. The CDR3 consists of 14 residues. CDR3 bases: TGTGCCAGCAGTCAGGCTCCCCCACCGGCCGAGCAGTACTTC. It codes for CASSQAPPPAEQYF.

This clonotype was seen a few times. The chain is built from TRBV5-1 and TRBJ2-5; 15 bases agree with TRBD2. The junction had 7 bases not matched to a gene; V was cut back by 4 bases and J by 6 bases. The CDR3 is made up of 16 amino acids. The germline CDR1 and CDR2 sequences are SGHRS and YFSETQ. CDR3 residues: CASSLGLAGGPKTQYF. Here the CDR3 DNA reads TGCGCCAGCAGCCTCGGACTAGCGGGGGGGCCGAAGACCCAGTACTTC.

This clonotype was detected many times. This chain connects TRBV5-6 to TRBJ2-3; D not resolved. From germline, CDR1 is SGHDT and CDR2 YYEEEE. Trimming cost V 0 bases and J 4 bases, with 9 bases left between them. This CDR3 has 14 residues. CDR3 nucleotide sequence: TGTGCCAGCAGCTTGGTCGGGCGGTCAGATACGCAGTATTTT. Translation gives CASSLVGRSDTQYF.

This chain joins TRBV5-4 and TRBJ2-2, with 7 bases lining up with TRBD1. This CDR3 contains 15 residues. The trim removed 1 base at V and 7 bases at J, leaving 7 bases unmatched. Germline V gene sequence: CDR1 SGHNT, CDR2 YYREEE (reference sequence). The CDR3 is CASSLTTGAGGELFF. CDR3 DNA: TGTGCCAGCAGCTTGACCACAGGGGCCGGCGGGGAGCTGTTTTTT. Full variable domain (missing parts from reference TRBV5-4 and TRBJ2-2): ETGVTQSPTHLIKTRGQQVTLRCSSQSGHNTVSWYQQALGQGPQFIFQYYREEENGRGNFPPRFSGLQFPNYSSELNVNALELDDSALYLCASSLTTGAGGELFFGEGSRLTVL.

This chain connects TRBV6-2 or TRBV6-3 to TRBJ2-3, with TRBD2 identical over 7 bases. CDR1 is MNHEY and CDR2 is SVGEGT in the germline V gene. The V gene end was trimmed by 0 bases and the J gene end by 0 bases; junction bases not matched to a gene: 6. This CDR3 contains 17 residues. CDR3 residues: CASSYSPGTTSTDTQYF. The CDR3, as DNA: TGTGCCAGCAGTTACTCGCCTGGGACTACTAGCACAGATACGCAGTATTTT.

The table lists this clonotype with many counts. The gene calls are TRBV4-3 and TRBJ1-2, with 7 nucleotides matching TRBD1. V dropped 4 bases and J dropped 4; count of bases not matched to a gene: 3. Germline V gene sequence: CDR1 LGHNA, CDR2 YSLEER. The CDR3 loop spans 13 amino acids. CDR3 DNA: TGCGCCAGCAGCCTGGGGACAGCCTATGGCTACACCTTC. This encodes CASSLGTAYGYTF.

The J gene is TRBJ2-5, the V gene TRBV7-8; possibly TRBD1 or TRBD2 for D (6 bases each). Trimming shortened V by 2 bases and J by 2 bases, and 15 bases separated the two germline ends. This CDR3 spans 16 amino acids. Germline V CDR1 and CDR2: SGHVS, FQNEAQ. The CDR3 loop is CASSLRRGQPQETQYF. The CDR3 DNA reads TGTGCCAGCAGCTTAAGGCGGGGACAACCTCAAGAGACCCAGTACTTC.

The gene calls are TRBV18 and TRBJ1-4, with 12 bases aligning to TRBD1. The ends lost 0 bases at V and 3 bases at J; junction bases unmatched: 2. Germline lookup yields CDR1 KGHSH and CDR2 LQKENI. The CDR3 covers 17 residues. The CDR3 reads CASSPPGQGAPNEKLFF. The CDR3, as DNA: TGTGCCAGCTCACCACCGGGACAGGGGGCACCTAATGAAAAACTGTTTTTT.

This clonotype turned up a few times. Written as DNA, the CDR3 is TGTGCCAGCAGCTTGCCCGGACCTAAGGTGGATGAGCAGTTCTTC. This gives the protein CASSLPGPKVDEQFF. The rearrangement joins TRBV5-4 to TRBJ2-1; unclear D gene. Germline assignment: CDR1 SGHNT and CDR2 YYREEE (reference sequence). The CDR3 consists of 15 residues. Trimming shortened V by 1 base and J by 8 bases, and 16 bases separated the two germline ends.

This chain links TRBV7-2 with TRBJ2-7; 11 bases are a match to TRBD1. The germline gives CDR1 SGHTA, CDR2 FQGNSA. The V gene end was trimmed by 4 bases and the J gene end by 3 bases; junction bases not matched to a gene: 8. This CDR3 has 16 amino acids. The CDR3 DNA is TGTGCCAGCAGCTCACCCCGGGACAGGGGGGACTACGAGCAGTACTTC. Its protein is CASSSPRDRGDYEQYF.